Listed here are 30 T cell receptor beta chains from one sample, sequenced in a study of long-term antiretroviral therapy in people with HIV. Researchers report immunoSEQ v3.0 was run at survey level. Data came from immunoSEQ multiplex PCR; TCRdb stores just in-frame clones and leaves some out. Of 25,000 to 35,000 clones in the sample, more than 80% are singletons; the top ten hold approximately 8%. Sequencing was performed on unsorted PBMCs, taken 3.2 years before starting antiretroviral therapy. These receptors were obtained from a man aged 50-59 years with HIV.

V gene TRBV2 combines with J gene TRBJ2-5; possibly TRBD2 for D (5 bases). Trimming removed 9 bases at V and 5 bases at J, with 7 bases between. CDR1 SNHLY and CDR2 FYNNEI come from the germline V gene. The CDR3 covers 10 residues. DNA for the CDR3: TGTGCCAGTGGGGAGGAGACCCAGTACTTC. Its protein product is CASGEETQYF.

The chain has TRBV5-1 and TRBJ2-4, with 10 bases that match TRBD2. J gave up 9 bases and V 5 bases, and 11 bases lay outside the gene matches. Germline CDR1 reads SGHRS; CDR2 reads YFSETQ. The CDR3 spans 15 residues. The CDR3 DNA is TGCGCCAGCAGTGATGAGCGGGAGGGGGGTGTCATTCAGTACTTC. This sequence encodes CASSDEREGGVIQYF.

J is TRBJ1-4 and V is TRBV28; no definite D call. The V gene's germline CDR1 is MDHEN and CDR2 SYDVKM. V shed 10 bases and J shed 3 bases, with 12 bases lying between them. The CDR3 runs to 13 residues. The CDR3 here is CATAGSPNEKLFF. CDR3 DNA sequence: TGTGCCACCGCTGGGTCGCCTAATGAAAAACTGTTTTTT.

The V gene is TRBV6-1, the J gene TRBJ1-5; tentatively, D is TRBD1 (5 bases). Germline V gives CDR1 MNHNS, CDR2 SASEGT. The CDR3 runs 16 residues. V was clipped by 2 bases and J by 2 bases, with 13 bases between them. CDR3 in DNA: TGTGCCAGCAGTGAATGGGGGGGGGAAGGCAATCAGCCCCAGCATTTT. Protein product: CASSEWGGEGNQPQHF.

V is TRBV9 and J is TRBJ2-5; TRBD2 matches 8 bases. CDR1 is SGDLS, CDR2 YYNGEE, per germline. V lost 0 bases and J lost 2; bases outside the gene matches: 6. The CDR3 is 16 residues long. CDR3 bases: TGTGCCAGCAGCGTAGCCCCGGGACTAGAACAAGAGACCCAGTACTTC. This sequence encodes CASSVAPGLEQETQYF.

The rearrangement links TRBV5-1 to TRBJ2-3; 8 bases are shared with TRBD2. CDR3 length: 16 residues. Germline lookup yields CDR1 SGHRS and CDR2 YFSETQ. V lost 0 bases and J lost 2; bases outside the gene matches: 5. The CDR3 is CASSLGTGGATDTQYF. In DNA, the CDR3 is TGCGCCAGCAGCTTGGGTACCGGGGGGGCCACAGATACGCAGTATTTT.

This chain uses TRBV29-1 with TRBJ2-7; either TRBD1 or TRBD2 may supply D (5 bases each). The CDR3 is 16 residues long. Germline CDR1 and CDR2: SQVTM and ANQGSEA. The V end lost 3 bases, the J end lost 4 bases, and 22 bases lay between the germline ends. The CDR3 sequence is CSVDGLGVGERYEQYF. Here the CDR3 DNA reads TGCAGCGTTGATGGGTTGGGGGTTGGCGAGAGATACGAGCAGTACTTC.

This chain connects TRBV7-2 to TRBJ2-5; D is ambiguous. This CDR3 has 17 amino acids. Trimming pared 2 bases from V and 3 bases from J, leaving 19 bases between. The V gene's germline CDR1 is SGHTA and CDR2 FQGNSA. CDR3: CASSLYVQRVGKETQYF. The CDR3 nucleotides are TGTGCCAGCAGCTTATACGTGCAAAGGGTGGGGAAAGAGACCCAGTACTTC.

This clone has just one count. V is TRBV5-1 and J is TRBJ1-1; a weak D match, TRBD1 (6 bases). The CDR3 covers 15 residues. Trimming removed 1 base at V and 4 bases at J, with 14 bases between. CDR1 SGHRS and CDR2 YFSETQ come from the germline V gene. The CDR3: CASSLMGEGGTEAFF. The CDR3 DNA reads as TGCGCCAGCAGCTTGATGGGGGAGGGGGGCACTGAAGCTTTCTTT. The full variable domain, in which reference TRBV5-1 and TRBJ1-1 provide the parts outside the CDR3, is KAGVTQTPRYLIKTRGQQVTLSCSPISGHRSVSWYQQTPGQGLQFLFEYFSETQRNKGNFPGRFSGRQFSNSRSEMNVSTLELGDSALYLCASSLMGEGGTEAFFGQGTRLTVV.

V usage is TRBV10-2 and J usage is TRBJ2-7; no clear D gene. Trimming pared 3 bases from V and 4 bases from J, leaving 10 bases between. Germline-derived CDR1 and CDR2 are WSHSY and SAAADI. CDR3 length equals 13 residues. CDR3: CASSDYSPYEQYF. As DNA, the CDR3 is TGCGCCAGCAGTGATTACAGTCCGTACGAGCAGTACTTC.

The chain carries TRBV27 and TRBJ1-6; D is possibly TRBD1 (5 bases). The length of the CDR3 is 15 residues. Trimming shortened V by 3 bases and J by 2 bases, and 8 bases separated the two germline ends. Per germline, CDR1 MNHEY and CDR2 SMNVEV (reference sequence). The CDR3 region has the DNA TGTGCCAGCAGTTTTAAGGGGCCCTATAATTCACCCCTCCACTTT. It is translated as CASSFKGPYNSPLHF.

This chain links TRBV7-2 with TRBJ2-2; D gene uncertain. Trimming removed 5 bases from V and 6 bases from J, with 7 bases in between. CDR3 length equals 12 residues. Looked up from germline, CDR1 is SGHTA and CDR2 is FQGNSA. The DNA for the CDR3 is TGTGCCAGCAGCCGATTTTCCGGGGAGCTGTTTTTT. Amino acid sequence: CASSRFSGELFF.

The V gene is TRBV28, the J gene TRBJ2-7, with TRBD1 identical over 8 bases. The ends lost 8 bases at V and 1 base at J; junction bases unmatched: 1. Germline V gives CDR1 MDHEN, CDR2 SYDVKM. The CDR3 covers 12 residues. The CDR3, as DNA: TGTGCCAGCCAGGGGGCGTCCTACGAGCAGTACTTC. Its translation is CASQGASYEQYF.

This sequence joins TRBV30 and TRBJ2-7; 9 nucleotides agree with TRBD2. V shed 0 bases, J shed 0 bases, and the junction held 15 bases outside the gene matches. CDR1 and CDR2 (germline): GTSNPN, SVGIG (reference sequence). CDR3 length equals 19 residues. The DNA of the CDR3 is TGTGCCTGGAGTGTACGGTGGGGTACTAGCGGGCCGAGCTCCTACGAGCAGTACTTC. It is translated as CAWSVRWGTSGPSSYEQYF.

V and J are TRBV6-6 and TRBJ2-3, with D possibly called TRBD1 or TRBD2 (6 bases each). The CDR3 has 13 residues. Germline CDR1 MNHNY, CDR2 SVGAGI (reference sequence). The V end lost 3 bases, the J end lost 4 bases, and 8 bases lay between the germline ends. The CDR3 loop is CASSYRGPDTQYF. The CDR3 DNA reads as TGTGCCAGCAGTTATCGGGGGCCAGATACGCAGTATTTT.

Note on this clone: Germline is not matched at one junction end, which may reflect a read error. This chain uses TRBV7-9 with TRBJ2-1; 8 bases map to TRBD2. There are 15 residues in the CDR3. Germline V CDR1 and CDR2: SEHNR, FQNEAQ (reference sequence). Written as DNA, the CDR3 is TGTGCCAGCAGCTTAGCGGAGGTTAGCGGGGACCCTCTGATCTTC. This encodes CASSLAEVSGDPLIF. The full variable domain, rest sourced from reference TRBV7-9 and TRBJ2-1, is DTGVSQNPRHKITKRGQNVTFRCDPISEHNRLYWYRQTLGQGPEFLTYFQNEAQLEKSRLLSDRFSAERPKGSFSTLEIQRTEQGDSAMYLCASSLAEVSGDPLIFGPGTRLTVL.

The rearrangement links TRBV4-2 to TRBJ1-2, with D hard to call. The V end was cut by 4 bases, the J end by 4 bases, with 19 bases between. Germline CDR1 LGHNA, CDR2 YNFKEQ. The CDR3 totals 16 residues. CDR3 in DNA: TGTGCCAGCAGCCCACCCGTGGAGGGAAGATCCTATGGCTACACCTTC. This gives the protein CASSPPVEGRSYGYTF.

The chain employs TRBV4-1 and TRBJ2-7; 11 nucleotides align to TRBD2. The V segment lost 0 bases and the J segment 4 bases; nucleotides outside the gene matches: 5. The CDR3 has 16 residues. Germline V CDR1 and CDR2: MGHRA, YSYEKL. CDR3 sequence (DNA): TGCGCCAGCAGCCAAGAACAGACTAGCGGGGTATACGAGCAGTACTTC. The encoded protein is CASSQEQTSGVYEQYF.

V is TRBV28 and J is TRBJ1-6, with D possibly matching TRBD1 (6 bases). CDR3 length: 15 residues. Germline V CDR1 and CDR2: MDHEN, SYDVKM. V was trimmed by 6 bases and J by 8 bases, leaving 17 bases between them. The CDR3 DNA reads TGTGCCAGCAGACAGGGAGCCGCAATTGATTCACCCCTCCACTTT. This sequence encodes CASRQGAAIDSPLHF.

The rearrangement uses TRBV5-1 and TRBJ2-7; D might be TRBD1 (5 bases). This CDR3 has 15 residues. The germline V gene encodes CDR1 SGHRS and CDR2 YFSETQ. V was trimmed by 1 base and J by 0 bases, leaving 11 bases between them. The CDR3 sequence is CASSLTGLSSYEQYF. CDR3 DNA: TGCGCCAGCAGCTTGACAGGCCTTAGCTCCTACGAGCAGTACTTC.

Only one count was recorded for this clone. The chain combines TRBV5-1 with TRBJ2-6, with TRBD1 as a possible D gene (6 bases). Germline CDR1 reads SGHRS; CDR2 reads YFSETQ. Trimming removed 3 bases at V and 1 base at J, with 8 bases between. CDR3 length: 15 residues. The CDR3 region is CASSYTGSGANVLTF. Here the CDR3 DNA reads TGCGCCAGCAGCTATACAGGGTCTGGGGCCAACGTCCTGACTTTC.

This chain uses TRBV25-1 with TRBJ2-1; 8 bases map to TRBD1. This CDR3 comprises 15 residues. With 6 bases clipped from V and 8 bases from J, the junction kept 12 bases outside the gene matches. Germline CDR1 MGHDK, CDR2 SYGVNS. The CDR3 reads CASSLRQGNTDEQFF. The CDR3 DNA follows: TGTGCCAGCAGCTTAAGACAGGGGAATACCGATGAGCAGTTCTTC.

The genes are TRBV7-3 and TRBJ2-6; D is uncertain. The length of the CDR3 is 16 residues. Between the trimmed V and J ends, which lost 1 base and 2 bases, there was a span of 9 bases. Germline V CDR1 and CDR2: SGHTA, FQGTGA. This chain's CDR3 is CASSLIGGTGANVLTF. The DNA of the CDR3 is TGTGCCAGCAGCTTAATTGGTGGAACTGGGGCCAACGTCCTGACTTTC.

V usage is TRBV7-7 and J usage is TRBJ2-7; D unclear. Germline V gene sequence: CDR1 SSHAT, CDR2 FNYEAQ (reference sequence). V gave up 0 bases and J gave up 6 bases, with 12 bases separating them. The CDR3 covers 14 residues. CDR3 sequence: CASSLAAGSGEQYF. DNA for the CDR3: TGTGCCAGCAGCTTAGCGGCCGGGTCTGGCGAGCAGTACTTC. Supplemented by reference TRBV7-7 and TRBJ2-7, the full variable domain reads GAGVSQSPRYKVTKRGQDVTLRCDPISSHATLYWYQQALGQGPEFLTYFNYEAQPDKSGLPSDRFSAERPEGSISTLTIQRTEQRDSAMYRCASSLAAGSGEQYFGPGTRLTVT.

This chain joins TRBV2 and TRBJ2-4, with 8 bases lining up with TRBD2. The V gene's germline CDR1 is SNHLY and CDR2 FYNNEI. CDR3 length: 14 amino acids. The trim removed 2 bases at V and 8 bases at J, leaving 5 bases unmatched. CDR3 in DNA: TGTGCCAGCAGTGAACCCAGCGGGAGAGACATTCAGTACTTC. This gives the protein CASSEPSGRDIQYF.

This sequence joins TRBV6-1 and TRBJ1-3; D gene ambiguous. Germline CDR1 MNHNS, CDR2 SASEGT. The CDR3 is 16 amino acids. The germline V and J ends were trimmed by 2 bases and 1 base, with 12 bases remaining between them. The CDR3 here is CASSEFGIQSGNTIYF. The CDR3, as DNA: TGTGCCAGCAGTGAATTCGGGATACAGTCTGGAAACACCATATATTTT.

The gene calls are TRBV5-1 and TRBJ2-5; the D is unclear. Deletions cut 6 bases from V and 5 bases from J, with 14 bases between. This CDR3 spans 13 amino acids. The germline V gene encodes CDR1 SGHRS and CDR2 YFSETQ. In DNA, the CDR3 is TGCGCCAGCATGGTGGGCCTGAGGGAGACCCAGTACTTC. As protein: CASMVGLRETQYF. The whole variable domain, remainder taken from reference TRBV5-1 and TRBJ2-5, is KAGVTQTPRYLIKTRGQQVTLSCSPISGHRSVSWYQQTPGQGLQFLFEYFSETQRNKGNFPGRFSGRQFSNSRSEMNVSTLELGDSALYLCASMVGLRETQYFGPGTRLLVL.

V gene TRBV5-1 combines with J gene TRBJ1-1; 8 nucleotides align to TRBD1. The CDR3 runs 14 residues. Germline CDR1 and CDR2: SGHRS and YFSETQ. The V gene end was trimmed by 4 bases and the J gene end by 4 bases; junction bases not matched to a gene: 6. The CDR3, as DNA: TGCGCCAGCAGCGGTCAGGGGGCGAGCACTGAAGCTTTCTTT. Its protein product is CASSGQGASTEAFF.

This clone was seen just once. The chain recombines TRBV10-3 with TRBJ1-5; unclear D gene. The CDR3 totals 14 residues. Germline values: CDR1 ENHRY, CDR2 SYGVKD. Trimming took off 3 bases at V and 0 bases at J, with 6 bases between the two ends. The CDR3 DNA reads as TGTGCCATCAGTGAAACAAGTAGCAATCAGCCCCAGCATTTT. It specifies CAISETSSNQPQHF.

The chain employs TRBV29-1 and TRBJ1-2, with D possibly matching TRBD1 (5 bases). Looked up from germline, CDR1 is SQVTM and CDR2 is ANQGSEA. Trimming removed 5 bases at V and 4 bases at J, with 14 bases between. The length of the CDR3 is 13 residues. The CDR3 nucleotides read TGCAGCGTTTACAGGCCAGGCCCCTATGGCTACACCTTC. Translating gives CSVYRPGPYGYTF.